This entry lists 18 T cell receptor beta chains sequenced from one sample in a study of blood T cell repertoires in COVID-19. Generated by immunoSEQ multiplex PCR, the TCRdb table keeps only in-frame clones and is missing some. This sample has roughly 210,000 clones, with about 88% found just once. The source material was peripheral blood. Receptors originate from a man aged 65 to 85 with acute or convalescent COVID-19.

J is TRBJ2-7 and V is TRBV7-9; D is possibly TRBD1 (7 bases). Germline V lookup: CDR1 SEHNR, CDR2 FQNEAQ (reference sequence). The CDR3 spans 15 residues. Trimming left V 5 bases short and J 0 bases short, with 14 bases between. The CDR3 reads CASSPGGTASYEQYF. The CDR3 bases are TGTGCCAGCAGCCCCGGAGGGACAGCCTCCTACGAGCAGTACTTC. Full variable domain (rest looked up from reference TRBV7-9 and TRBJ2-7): DTGVSQNPRHKITKRGQNVTFRCDPISEHNRLYWYRQTLGQGPEFLTYFQNEAQLEKSRLLSDRFSAERPKGSFSTLEIQRTEQGDSAMYLCASSPGGTASYEQYFGPGTRLTVT.

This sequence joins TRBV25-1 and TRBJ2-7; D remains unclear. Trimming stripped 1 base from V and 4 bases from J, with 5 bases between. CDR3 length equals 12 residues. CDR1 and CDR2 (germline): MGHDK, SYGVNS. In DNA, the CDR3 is TGTGCCAGCAGTGAATCTCTATACGAGCAGTACTTC. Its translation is CASSESLYEQYF.

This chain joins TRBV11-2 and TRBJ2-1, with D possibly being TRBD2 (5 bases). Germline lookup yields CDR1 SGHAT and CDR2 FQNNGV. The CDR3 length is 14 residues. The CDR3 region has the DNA TGTGCGACGGCCCGTGGGAGCTCCTACAATGAGCAGTTCTTC. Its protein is CATARGSSYNEQFF.

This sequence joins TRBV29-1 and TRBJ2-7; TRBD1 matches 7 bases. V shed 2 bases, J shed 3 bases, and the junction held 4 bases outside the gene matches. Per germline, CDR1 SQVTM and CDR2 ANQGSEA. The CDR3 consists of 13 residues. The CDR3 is CSVEWNRGYEQYF. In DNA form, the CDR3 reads TGCAGCGTTGAATGGAACAGGGGCTACGAGCAGTACTTC.

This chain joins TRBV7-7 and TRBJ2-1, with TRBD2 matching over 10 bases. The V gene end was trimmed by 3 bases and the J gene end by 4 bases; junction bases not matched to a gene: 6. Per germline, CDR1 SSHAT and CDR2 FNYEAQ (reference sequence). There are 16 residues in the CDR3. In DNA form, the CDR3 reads TGTGCCAGCAGCTTCGCCGGACTAGCGGCATACAATGAGCAGTTCTTC. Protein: CASSFAGLAAYNEQFF.

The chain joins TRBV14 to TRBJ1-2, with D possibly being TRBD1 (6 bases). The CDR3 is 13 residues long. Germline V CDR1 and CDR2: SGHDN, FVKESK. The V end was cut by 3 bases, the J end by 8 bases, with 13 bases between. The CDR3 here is CASSQYRVYGYTF. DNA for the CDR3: TGTGCCAGCAGCCAGTACAGGGTGTACGGCTACACCTTC.

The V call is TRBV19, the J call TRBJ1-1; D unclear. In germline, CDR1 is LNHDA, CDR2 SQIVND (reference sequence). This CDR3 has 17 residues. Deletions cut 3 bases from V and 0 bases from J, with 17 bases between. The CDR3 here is CASSMGGMGRMNTEAFF. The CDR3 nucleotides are TGTGCCAGTAGTATGGGAGGCATGGGGAGGATGAACACTGAAGCTTTCTTT.

CDR3 nucleotide sequence: TGTGCCAGCAGTTACTCGCTGAGACAGGGGCGAACCTACCTCACAGATACGCAGTATTTT. Residues: CASSYSLRQGRTYLTDTQYF. The chain couples TRBV6-2 or TRBV6-3 to TRBJ2-3; 8 bases align to TRBD1. Trimming at V came to 0 bases and at J to 2 bases, leaving 16 bases not matched to a gene. There are 20 residues in the CDR3. CDR1 is MNHEY, CDR2 SVGEGT, per germline.

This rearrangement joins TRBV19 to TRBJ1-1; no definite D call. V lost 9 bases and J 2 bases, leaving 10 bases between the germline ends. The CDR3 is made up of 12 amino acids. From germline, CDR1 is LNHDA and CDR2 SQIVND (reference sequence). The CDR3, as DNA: TGTGCCAGCCTGACACCTAACACTGAAGCTTTCTTT. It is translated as CASLTPNTEAFF.

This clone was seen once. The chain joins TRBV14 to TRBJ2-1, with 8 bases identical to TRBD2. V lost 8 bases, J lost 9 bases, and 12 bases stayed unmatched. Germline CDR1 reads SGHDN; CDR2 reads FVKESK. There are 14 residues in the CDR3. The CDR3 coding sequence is TGTGCCAGCTCCCCGACGGCGGGAGGCAGTGAGCAGTTCTTC. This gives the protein CASSPTAGGSEQFF.

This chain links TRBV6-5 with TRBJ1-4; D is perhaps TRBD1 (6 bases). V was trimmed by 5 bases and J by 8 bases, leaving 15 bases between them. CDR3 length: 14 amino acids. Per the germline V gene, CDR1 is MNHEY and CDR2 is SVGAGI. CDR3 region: CASSQQGIHEKLFF. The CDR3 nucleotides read TGTGCCAGCAGTCAGCAGGGGATCCACGAAAAACTGTTTTTT.

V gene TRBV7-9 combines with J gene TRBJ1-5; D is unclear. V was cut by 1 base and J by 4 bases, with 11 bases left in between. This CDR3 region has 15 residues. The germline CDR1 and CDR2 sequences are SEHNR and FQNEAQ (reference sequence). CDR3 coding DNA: TGTGCCAGCAGCTTAGGTAGCTCCGGGAATCAGCCCCAGCATTTT. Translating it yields CASSLGSSGNQPQHF.

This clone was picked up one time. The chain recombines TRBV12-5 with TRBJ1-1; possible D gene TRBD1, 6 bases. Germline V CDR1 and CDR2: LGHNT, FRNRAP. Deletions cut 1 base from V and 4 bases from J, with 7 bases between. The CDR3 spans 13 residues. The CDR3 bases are TGTGCTAGTGGTTTGGAACAGGGCACTGAAGCTTTCTTT. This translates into CASGLEQGTEAFF.

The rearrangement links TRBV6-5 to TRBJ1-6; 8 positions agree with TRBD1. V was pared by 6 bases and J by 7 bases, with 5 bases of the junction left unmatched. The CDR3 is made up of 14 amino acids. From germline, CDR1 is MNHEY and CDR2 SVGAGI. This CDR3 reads CASRQDRDNSPLHF. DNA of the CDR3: TGTGCCAGCAGGCAGGACAGGGACAATTCACCCCTCCACTTT.

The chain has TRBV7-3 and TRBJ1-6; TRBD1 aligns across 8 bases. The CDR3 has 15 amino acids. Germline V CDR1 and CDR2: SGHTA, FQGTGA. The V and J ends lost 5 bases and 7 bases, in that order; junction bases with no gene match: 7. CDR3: CASSLGQGHNSPLHF. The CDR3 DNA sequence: TGTGCCAGCAGCCTAGGACAGGGTCACAATTCACCCCTCCACTTT.

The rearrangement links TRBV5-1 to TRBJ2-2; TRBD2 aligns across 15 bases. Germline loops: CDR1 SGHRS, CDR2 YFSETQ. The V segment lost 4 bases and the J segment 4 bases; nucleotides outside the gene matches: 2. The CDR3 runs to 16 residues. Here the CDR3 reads CASSPGLAGGTGELFF. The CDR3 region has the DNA TGCGCCAGCAGCCCGGGACTAGCGGGAGGCACCGGGGAGCTGTTTTTT.

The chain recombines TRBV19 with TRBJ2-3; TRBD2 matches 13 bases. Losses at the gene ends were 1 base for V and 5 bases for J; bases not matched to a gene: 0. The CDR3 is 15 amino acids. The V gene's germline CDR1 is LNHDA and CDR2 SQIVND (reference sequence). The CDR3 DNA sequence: TGTGCCAGTAGTATAGGACTAGCGGGAGGAGATACGCAGTATTTT. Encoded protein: CASSIGLAGGDTQYF.

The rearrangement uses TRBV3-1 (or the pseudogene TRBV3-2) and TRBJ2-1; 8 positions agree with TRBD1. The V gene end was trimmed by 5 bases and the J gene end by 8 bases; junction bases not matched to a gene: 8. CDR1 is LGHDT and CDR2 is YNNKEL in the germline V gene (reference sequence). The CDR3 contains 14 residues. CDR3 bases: TGTGCCAGCAGCTACGGACAGGGTTCGGATGAGCAGTTCTTC. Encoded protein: CASSYGQGSDEQFF.